This entry concerns a single TCR beta chain. The data originate from a study of T cells after posttransplantation cyclophosphamide. Cyclophosphamide on days +3 and +4 followed busulfan-fludarabine conditioning and a marrow graft. Sequencing used immunoSEQ multiplex PCR; TCRdb keeps in-frame clones, though not all of them. The table includes some 7,300 clones, more than 75% detected once. The specimen was PBMCs, collected after allogeneic stem cell transplant with posttransplant cyclophosphamide. This TCR was sampled from a female patient aged 45-60 years who received an allogeneic stem cell transplant from a related donor, was CMV-positive, and had no GVHD. Some T cells could come from the graft donor.

The CDR3 sequence: CASRSNTDTQYF. CDR3 nucleotide sequence: TGTGCCAGCAGGAGTAACACAGATACGCAGTATTTT. The chain combines TRBV27 with TRBJ2-3; D uncertain. Trimming took 6 bases from V and 2 from J, leaving 6 bases between them. Germline V gene data show CDR1 as MNHEY and CDR2 as SMNVEV (reference sequence). The CDR3 is 12 residues long.